This TCR beta chain was captured by sequencing in a study of T cell responses to AZD1222 COVID-19 vaccine. Libraries were prepared by immunoSEQ multiplex PCR; TCRdb keeps only in-frame clonotypes and omits some of them. Counted here are around 83,000 clones, 90% to 95% occurring once; the ten biggest clones make up around 5.2%. V was cut by 0 bases and J by 1 base, with 7 bases left in between. The CDR3 is made up of 14 amino acids. This TCR was sampled from an adult in good health. The rearrangement uses TRBV5-3 and TRBJ1-1; TRBD1 is a possible D gene (6 bases). TRBV5-3 is an ORF; its function is uncertain. The sequencing used peripheral blood, collected on day 0 of AZD1222 vaccination. The chain's CDR3 is CARSLDRANTEAFF. The CDR3 bases are TGTGCCAGAAGCTTGGACAGGGCGAACACTGAAGCTTTCTTT.